These 8 T cell receptor beta chains were all obtained from the same sample, sequenced in a study of graft-versus-host responses after intestinal transplantation. Antigens for these TCRs are unknown. The protocol was immunoSEQ multiplex PCR, while the TCRdb copy is restricted to in-frame clones and leaves out a portion. The profile shows approximately 54,000 clones, roughly 80% of them singletons. This specimen was unstimulated CD4+ T cells sorted from spleen or lymph node cells, taken before transplant. The receptors were sampled from a human donor who was the organ donor for an intestinal transplant.

This clone was seen a single time. The genes are TRBV28 and TRBJ2-7; 9 nucleotides match TRBD1. V lost 3 bases to trimming and J lost 0 bases; unmatched junction nucleotides: 0. The CDR3 is 14 residues long. Per the germline V gene, CDR1 is MDHEN and CDR2 is SYDVKM. CDR3 sequence: CASSLDRGSYEQYF. In nucleotides, the CDR3 is TGTGCCAGCAGTTTGGACAGGGGCTCCTACGAGCAGTACTTC.

This clone has just one count. The chain carries TRBV27 and TRBJ1-2; a possible D gene is TRBD1 (5 bases). The CDR3 extends over 15 amino acids. Germline assignment: CDR1 MNHEY and CDR2 SMNVEV (reference sequence). V was shortened by 2 bases and J by 8 bases, with 18 bases between the two germline ends. CDR3 region: CASSLNSQGQGGYTF. CDR3 in DNA: TGTGCCAGCAGTTTAAATTCCCAGGGTCAGGGAGGCTACACCTTC.

V gene TRBV11-2 combines with J gene TRBJ2-3; D is uncertain. The V gene lost 4 bases and the J gene lost 3 bases, with 2 bases spanning the gap. CDR3 length: 11 amino acids. Per the germline V gene, CDR1 is SGHAT and CDR2 is FQNNGV. The CDR3 region is CASSWTDTQYF. The CDR3 DNA is TGTGCCAGCAGCTGGACAGATACGCAGTATTTT.

J is TRBJ2-7 and V is TRBV10-1; possibly TRBD2 for D (6 bases). Germline V lookup: CDR1 WNHNN, CDR2 SYGVQD (reference sequence). V lost 0 bases and J 2 bases, leaving 14 bases between the germline ends. The CDR3 runs 16 residues. The CDR3 DNA sequence: TGCGCCAGCAGTGAGTCGTCGCTAGCGAAAACCTACGAGCAGTACTTC. It codes for CASSESSLAKTYEQYF.

V and J are TRBV5-1 and TRBJ2-1; D might be TRBD1 (6 bases). Germline CDR1 and CDR2: SGHRS and YFSETQ. The CDR3 is 14 amino acids. Trimming took off 4 bases at V and 3 bases at J, with 11 bases between the two ends. The CDR3 DNA sequence: TGCGCCAGCAGCCCCGGGACACTCTACAATGAGCAGTTCTTC. This translates into CASSPGTLYNEQFF.

The chain has TRBV6-6 and TRBJ1-5, with 10 bases lining up with TRBD1. The CDR3 contains 15 residues. Germline V CDR1 and CDR2: MNHNY, SVGAGI (reference sequence). After removal of 0 bases from V and 7 bases from J, the junction contained 3 bases not matched to a gene. CDR3 in DNA: TGTGCCAGCAGTTACTCGACAGGGGGCGGCCAGCCCCAGCATTTT. It specifies CASSYSTGGGQPQHF.

V gene TRBV27 combines with J gene TRBJ2-6, with no clear D. Germline lookup yields CDR1 MNHEY and CDR2 SMNVEV (reference sequence). The CDR3 consists of 13 residues. Trimming cost V 2 bases and J 3 bases, with 2 bases left between them. Here the CDR3 reads CASSLSGANVLTF. As DNA, the CDR3 is TGTGCCAGCAGTTTAAGTGGGGCCAACGTCCTGACTTTC.

The chain uses TRBV27 and TRBJ1-2, with 11 nucleotides matching TRBD1. The CDR3 loop spans 13 amino acids. V shed 4 bases and J 5 bases; nucleotides not matched to a gene: 0. Germline V lookup: CDR1 MNHEY, CDR2 SMNVEV (reference sequence). The CDR3 region is CASSWDRGYGYTF. The CDR3, as DNA: TGTGCCAGCAGTTGGGACAGGGGGTATGGCTACACCTTC.